The 21 T cell receptor beta chains reported below all come from one sample, sequenced in a study of control samples from healthy donors and cancer patients (dated by TCRdb to 2018 to 2020). The library was obtained by the immunoSEQ multiplex PCR assay. The table was pulled from immuneACCESS by TCRdb, which kept in-frame rearrangements only. Such tables lose some clones; where checked, under half of the loss comes from unresolved V genes, and the rest has no known cause. The sample table records roughly 160,000 clones; 96% of these occur just once. The ten most abundant clones make up just over 1% of the sample. The sample taken for sequencing was blood. Receptors originate from a woman aged 25 to 45 in good health.

The rearrangement uses TRBV4-1 and TRBJ1-2; D remains unclear. V lost 0 bases and J lost 2, with 7 bases in between. Germline V gene lookup returns CDR1 MGHRA and CDR2 YSYEKL. The CDR3 is 14 amino acids. The CDR3 is CASSQDPGNYGYTF. Written as DNA, the CDR3 is TGCGCCAGCAGCCAAGATCCAGGAAACTATGGCTACACCTTC.

This clone appeared once. The gene calls are TRBV27 and TRBJ1-1, with 7 bases aligning to TRBD1. The CDR3 spans 14 residues. V lost 5 bases and J lost 2; bases outside the gene matches: 5. Germline V lookup: CDR1 MNHEY, CDR2 SMNVEV (reference sequence). The DNA of the CDR3 is TGTGCCAGCAGTCCGAGACAGGGAAACACTGAAGCTTTCTTT. Protein sequence: CASSPRQGNTEAFF.

The CDR3 coding sequence is TGTGCCTGGAGTGTAACAGGGCCCGGGGAGCTGTTTTTT. The encoded protein is CAWSVTGPGELFF. The chain combines TRBV30 with TRBJ2-2; tentatively, D is TRBD1 (6 bases). Trimming stripped 0 bases from V and 6 bases from J, with 8 bases between. The CDR3 covers 13 residues. CDR1 is GTSNPN and CDR2 is SVGIG in the germline V gene (reference sequence).

This clone was recorded only once. This rearrangement joins TRBV28 to TRBJ1-1; D is undetermined. This CDR3 is 17 amino acids long. The germline V gene has CDR1 MDHEN and CDR2 SYDVKM. V lost 7 bases to trimming and J lost 2 bases, with 23 bases between them. CDR3 DNA sequence: TGTGCCAGCACATCAAGTGGGCTAGAACTGCCCAACACTGAAGCTTTCTTT. Encoded protein: CASTSSGLELPNTEAFF.

This sequence joins TRBV5-8 and TRBJ1-1, with D possibly matching TRBD1 (6 bases). With 6 bases removed from V and 5 bases from J, the gap between germline ends came to 23 bases. Germline-derived CDR1 and CDR2 are SGHTS and YDEGEE. The CDR3 spans 16 residues. In DNA form, the CDR3 reads TGTGCCAGCACCCTGGGGGCTAACGCACTGAGGACTGAAGCTTTCTTT. It translates to CASTLGANALRTEAFF.

V usage is TRBV5-4 and J usage is TRBJ2-1; 7 positions match TRBD2. Trimming took 4 bases from V and 3 from J; bases not matched to a gene: 7. The germline gives CDR1 SGHNT, CDR2 YYREEE (reference sequence). The CDR3 is made up of 15 amino acids. The CDR3 is CASSPGGRIYNEQFF. CDR3 nucleotides: TGTGCCAGCAGCCCCGGCGGGAGAATCTACAATGAGCAGTTCTTC.

The CDR3 region is CASSRDGFNSPLHF. The CDR3 DNA sequence: TGTGCCAGCAGTAGGGACGGATTTAATTCACCCCTCCACTTT. This chain connects TRBV6-5 to TRBJ1-6, with D tentatively TRBD1 (5 bases). The length of the CDR3 is 14 residues. Germline CDR1 and CDR2: MNHEY and SVGAGI. Trimming pared 5 bases from V and 6 bases from J, leaving 11 bases between.

The J gene is TRBJ1-1, the V gene TRBV6-5; D ambiguous. The CDR3 contains 13 residues. The germline gives CDR1 MNHEY, CDR2 SVGAGI. Trimming removed 7 bases from V and 4 bases from J, with 13 bases in between. The DNA for the CDR3 is TGTGCCAGCAACTTGGGAAGGTTCACTGAAGCTTTCTTT. Translation: CASNLGRFTEAFF.

This chain uses TRBV5-6 with TRBJ1-2; D remains ambiguous. V was trimmed by 3 bases and J by 8 bases, leaving 14 bases between them. Per germline, CDR1 SGHDT and CDR2 YYEEEE. This CDR3 contains 13 residues. The CDR3 DNA reads as TGTGCCAGCAGCTCCGGGTCCCGAGGAGGCTACACCTTC. Protein product: CASSSGSRGGYTF.

The chain employs TRBV30 and TRBJ1-2; D remains unclear. Trimming took 0 bases from V and 7 from J, leaving 12 bases between them. Germline CDR1 and CDR2: GTSNPN and SVGIG (reference sequence). The CDR3 runs to 13 residues. The CDR3: CAWSVQTRGGYTF. In DNA, the CDR3 is TGTGCCTGGAGTGTCCAGACCCGAGGTGGCTACACCTTC.

V gene TRBV9 combines with J gene TRBJ2-3; D may correspond to TRBD1 or TRBD2 (5 bases each). V was trimmed by 6 bases and J by 6 bases, leaving 17 bases between them. Germline lookup yields CDR1 SGDLS and CDR2 YYNGEE. The CDR3 loop spans 14 amino acids. DNA of the CDR3: TGTGCCAGCACCGAGGGGCGCTCGTTTGATACGCAGTATTTT. Protein: CASTEGRSFDTQYF.

The rearrangement joins TRBV13 to TRBJ2-1; 10 nucleotides agree with TRBD2. The CDR3 has 18 residues. The germline CDR1 and CDR2 sequences are PRHDT and FYEKMQ (reference sequence). The ends lost 5 bases at V and 2 bases at J; junction bases unmatched: 12. In DNA, the CDR3 is TGTGCCAGCAGCAGGGGACTAGCGAGACAAGTTCCCTACAATGAGCAGTTCTTC. Translating gives CASSRGLARQVPYNEQFF.

This clone was detected a few times. The rearrangement uses TRBV6-4 and TRBJ2-1; 12 nucleotides match TRBD2. The CDR3 is 15 amino acids. Germline CDR1 is MRHNA and CDR2 is SNTAGT. Unmatched junction bases numbered 4, after V lost 6 bases and J lost 4 bases. This chain's CDR3 is CASSTTSGGYNEQFF. Written as DNA, the CDR3 is TGTGCCAGCAGCACGACTAGCGGGGGATACAATGAGCAGTTCTTC.

CDR3 bases: TGTGCCAGCAGCTTCGGTACAGGGCAATATGGCTACACCTTC. This translates into CASSFGTGQYGYTF. The chain joins TRBV5-4 to TRBJ1-2; D is perhaps TRBD1 (6 bases). Per the germline V gene, CDR1 is SGHNT and CDR2 is YYREEE (reference sequence). Deletions cut 2 bases from V and 5 bases from J, with 13 bases between. The CDR3 runs to 14 residues.

The gene calls are TRBV12-3 or TRBV12-4 and TRBJ1-2; the D is unclear. Trimming stripped 3 bases from V and 7 bases from J, with 9 bases between. This CDR3 is built from 12 residues. In nucleotides, the CDR3 is TGTGCCAGCAGTTTTCGGATTGGTGGCTACACCTTC. This translates into CASSFRIGGYTF.

CDR3 sequence: CASSLGTGSGNTIYF. The CDR3 nucleotides are TGTGCCAGCAGCTTGGGGACAGGGTCCGGAAACACCATATATTTT. This chain connects TRBV5-6 to TRBJ1-3; 8 nucleotides match TRBD1. The CDR3 is made up of 15 amino acids. The germline gives CDR1 SGHDT, CDR2 YYEEEE. The ends lost 0 bases at V and 4 bases at J; junction bases unmatched: 3.

The gene calls are TRBV4-2 and TRBJ1-1; 7 bases are a match to TRBD1. The CDR3 is made up of 14 amino acids. CDR1 is LGHNA, CDR2 YNFKEQ, per germline. V dropped 2 bases and J dropped 1; count of bases not matched to a gene: 1. CDR3 region: CASSQQGGNTEAFF. In DNA form, the CDR3 reads TGTGCCAGCAGCCAACAGGGGGGGAACACTGAAGCTTTCTTT.

The J gene is TRBJ1-1, the V gene TRBV27; 8 nucleotides align to TRBD1. J lost 0 bases, V lost 0 bases, and 6 bases had no gene match. The CDR3 has 17 amino acids. Germline lookup yields CDR1 MNHEY and CDR2 SMNVEV (reference sequence). CDR3 protein: CASSLSSQQGVNTEAFF. The CDR3 region has the DNA TGTGCCAGCAGTTTATCCTCCCAACAGGGGGTGAACACTGAAGCTTTCTTT.

This chain's CDR3 is CAWSVPEHRNTEAFF. CDR3 DNA: TGTGCCTGGAGTGTACCGGAACATCGGAACACTGAAGCTTTCTTT. The chain employs TRBV30 and TRBJ1-1, with no clear D. The length of the CDR3 is 15 residues. V lost 0 bases and J 1 base, leaving 12 bases between the germline ends. Germline V lookup: CDR1 GTSNPN, CDR2 SVGIG (reference sequence). Variable domain in full (rest from reference TRBV30 and TRBJ1-1): SQTIHQWPATLVQPVGSPLSLECTVEGTSNPNLYWYRQAAGRGLQLLFYSVGIGQISSEVPQNLSASRPQDRQFILSSKKLLLSDSGFYLCAWSVPEHRNTEAFFGQGTRLTVV.

V gene TRBV15 combines with J gene TRBJ2-3, with D possibly matching TRBD1 (6 bases). The CDR3 totals 15 residues. V shed 0 bases and J shed 14 bases, with 21 bases lying between them. Germline CDR1 is LNHNV and CDR2 is YYDKDF (reference sequence). The CDR3 sequence: CATSRDDGAGAPLYF. The CDR3 DNA follows: TGTGCCACCAGCAGAGATGATGGGGCAGGGGCACCCCTGTATTTT.

The chain uses TRBV7-9 and TRBJ1-1; 10 nucleotides agree with TRBD1. CDR3 size: 15 residues. In germline, CDR1 is SEHNR, CDR2 FQNEAQ (reference sequence). V dropped 2 bases and J dropped 4; count of bases not matched to a gene: 4. In DNA, the CDR3 is TGTGCCAGCAGCTTACCGACAGGGGGCGGCACTGAAGCTTTCTTT. This codes for CASSLPTGGGTEAFF. The full variable domain, its missing parts supplied by reference TRBV7-9 and TRBJ1-1, is DTGVSQNPRHKITKRGQNVTFRCDPISEHNRLYWYRQTLGQGPEFLTYFQNEAQLEKSRLLSDRFSAERPKGSFSTLEIQRTEQGDSAMYLCASSLPTGGGTEAFFGQGTRLTVV.